This T cell receptor (beta chain) was captured in a study of CD8 T cells in ankylosing spondylitis. Whole-study results and caveats: Matched ankylosing spondylitis synovial fluid reportedly showed significant enrichment of disease-linked clones.

This clonotype was seen many times. Its antigen is currently unknown. TCR beta libraries were made by quantitative 5'-RACE with molecular barcodes. A single record per CDR3 protein comes from TCRdb applying MiXCR to the 5' RACE reads. The table shows 100,000 to 150,000 distinct CDR3 sequences, with around 9.3% occurring only once. V was clipped by 0 bases and J by 5 bases, with 17 bases between them. Germline V lookup: CDR1 DFQATT, CDR2 SNEGSKA (reference sequence). The CDR3 contains 16 residues. This clonotype was obtained from a male donor with ankylosing spondylitis or in good health (not recorded which). Sequenced material: blood, either unsorted or a sorted T cell fraction (not recorded which). The V and J genes are TRBV20-1 and TRBJ2-1; unclear D gene. The CDR3: CSARDWAVPRNNEQFF. The CDR3, as DNA: TGCAGTGCTAGAGATTGGGCAGTTCCACGAAACAATGAGCAGTTCTTC.